The T cell receptor (beta chain) under discussion was sequenced for a study of OX40 agonist ivuxolimab in advanced cancers. The CDR3 contains 15 residues. V was pared by 3 bases and J by 4 bases, with 16 bases between. Germline assignment: CDR1 LNHDA and CDR2 SQIVND (reference sequence). The protocol was immunoSEQ multiplex PCR, while the TCRdb copy is restricted to in-frame clones and leaves out a portion. This sample carries tens of thousands of clones, roughly 77% of them seen once, and the ten largest clones take about 30%. The clonotype comes from an adult with an advanced solid tumor such as melanoma, head and neck, liver or kidney cancer. The sequenced sample was CD4+ or CD8+ T cells sorted from blood, obtained in a trial of the OX40 agonist ivuxolimab. This chain links TRBV19 with TRBJ2-7, with a tentative D call TRBD1 (5 bases). The CDR3: CASSIVADILYEQYF. The CDR3, as DNA: TGTGCCAGTAGTATCGTTGCGGACATCCTGTACGAGCAGTACTTC.